This T cell receptor (beta chain) stems from a study of beta chain features in type 1 diabetes. Study-level information: All samples combined gave roughly 110,000,000 sorted cells for examination.

Every isolated RNA sample was fully reverse transcribed, so sequencing captured expressed TCRB transcripts. Average reads for naive, central memory and regulatory T cell samples were several million. TCRdb's copy holds only in-frame clones and misses some; the assay was immunoSEQ multiplex PCR. The sample contains 100,000 to 150,000 clones, roughly 10% of which appear only once. The CDR3 has 16 amino acids. V shed 1 base, J shed 6 bases, and the junction held 10 bases outside the gene matches. Looked up from germline, CDR1 is SGDLS and CDR2 is YYNGEE. Blood was drawn once from each donor into heparinised tubes. The draws averaged approximately 120 mL. This clone was seen only a few times. Its antigen is unknown. Whole-study results and caveats: The study found moderately but significantly shorter TCRB CDR3s in all four CD4+ subsets of Type 1 diabetes patients. It was among patients, rather than healthy donors, that naive, central memory and Treg TCRB repertoires appeared more similar.

The sequenced sample consisted of central memory CD4+ T cells from blood. The rearrangement uses TRBV9 and TRBJ2-3; 8 bases are a match to TRBD2. The sequence derives from a man in his thirties or forties with type 1 diabetes. CDR3 protein: CASSVQAGAPLDTQYF. The DNA of the CDR3 is TGTGCCAGCAGCGTACAAGCGGGGGCGCCCTTGGATACGCAGTATTTT.